This T cell receptor (beta chain) is drawn from a study of T cells after yellow fever vaccination. Findings and limits, study-wide: In post-booster samples, most primary-vaccination clones reappeared (about 96% CD4, 88% CD8). Bulk-population clonotypes that are abundant could appear as contaminants in FACS-sorted repertoires. Only a small proportion of the clonotypes turned up in both the CD4 and the CD8 compartments, likely arising from convergent recombination.

This clonotype has more than one count but fewer than ten. The antigen is not known. Germline V gene sequence: CDR1 LNHNV, CDR2 YYDKDF (reference sequence). The CDR3 is 16 residues long. V dropped 0 bases and J dropped 0 bases, with 12 bases sitting between them. 5'RACE template switching produced TCR cDNA carrying a universal primer site and UMIs. TCRdb reprocessed the 5' RACE reads with MiXCR, giving one entry per CDR3 protein. The table lists around 550,000 distinct CDR3 sequences, about 19% of them singletons, with about 13% in the top ten. The sample was PBMCs, taken 15 days after the yellow fever booster vaccination. This sequence originates from a man in his thirties or forties who received the YFV17D yellow fever vaccine. The chain combines TRBV15 with TRBJ2-7, with D possibly being TRBD2 (6 bases). In DNA form, the CDR3 reads TGTGCCACCAGCAGAGAAAGGTCCGGGAGCTCCTACGAGCAGTACTTC. It translates to CATSRERSGSSYEQYF.